This T cell receptor beta chain was sequenced in a study of blood T cell repertoires in COVID-19. Study at large: The United States, Italy and Spain provided the acute and convalescent COVID-19 samples.

The method was immunoSEQ multiplex PCR; TCRdb's version includes in-frame clones alone and lacks a portion of them. The top ten clones hold approximately 1.5% of a sample with 360,000 or so clones, roughly 86% of them seen once. V gave up 5 bases and J gave up 3 bases, with 13 bases separating them. The V gene's germline CDR1 is SGHTA and CDR2 FQGTGA. The CDR3 spans 14 residues. The sequenced sample was PBMCs or T cells enriched from blood (not recorded which). The sequence came from a woman in her twenties or thirties who had recovered from COVID-19. The V and J genes are TRBV7-3 and TRBJ1-1, with no clear D. The CDR3 region is CASSPSLGYTEAFF. In nucleotides, the CDR3 is TGTGCCAGCAGCCCCAGCTTGGGCTACACTGAAGCTTTCTTT.